This T cell receptor beta chain came from a study of sequential checkpoint blockade in melanoma. On the study more broadly: TCRbeta immunosequencing was performed on DNA from fewer than 95 pretreatment melanoma tumor samples. About two dozen patients had matched tumor biopsies before treatment and at week 13 after nivolumab or ipilimumab alone.

Treatment reported: randomized to nivolumab then ipilimumab (arm A) or the reverse (arm B). The CDR3 is 16 residues long. Losses at the gene ends were 0 bases for V and 5 bases for J; bases not matched to a gene: 5. The assay was immunoSEQ multiplex PCR, and TCRdb's table has in-frame clones only and misses some. In the table there are about 12,000 clones, under 30% of which are singletons. The sequence was collected from a human donor with melanoma. Material: tumor tissue (inferred from file names), obtained from a patient given nivolumab and ipilimumab in sequence. The V gene is TRBV6-7, the J gene TRBJ1-3; 9 positions agree with TRBD1. TRBV6-7 counts as an open reading frame of uncertain function. CDR3 sequence reads: CASSYSTGGGRNTIYF. The CDR3 nucleotides are TGTGCCAGCAGTTACTCTACAGGGGGCGGTCGAAACACCATATATTTT.